Sequencing of this T cell receptor beta chain was carried out in a study of T cell repertoires in cytomegalovirus infection. This CDR3 spans 16 amino acids. V was cut by 0 bases and J by 5 bases, with 14 bases left in between. The germline V gene encodes CDR1 SNHLY and CDR2 FYNNEI. TCRdb passed the reads through MiXCR, listing each CDR3 protein once. The top ten hold roughly 18% of the sample, which has approximately 250,000 distinct CDR3 sequences, over 20% seen once. The chain combines TRBV2 with TRBJ2-1; D call uncertain. The sequencing input was CD8+ T cells from PBMCs. This clonotype originated in a human donor in good health (CMV status not recorded). Some clones in this sample may be carry-over from other donors' samples. The CDR3 sequence is CASSEAHRVRNNEQFF. CDR3 nucleotides: TGTGCCAGCAGTGAAGCGCATAGGGTCCGAAACAATGAGCAGTTCTTC.